This T cell receptor beta chain derives from a study of blood T cells in healthy people across ages. Whole-study results and caveats: It was the long-lived donors that had more naive CD4+ cells and higher diversity than aged donors.

This clonotype was seen ten or more times. The antigen remains unidentified. Then a second PCR, running about 6 to 12 cycles, was carried out with a sample-barcoded 5' primer and a J-beta primer mix. Each CDR3 protein is one row after TCRdb ran MiXCR on the 5' RACE reads. The table includes 650,000 to 800,000 distinct CDR3 sequences, over 40% detected once. CDR1 and CDR2 (germline): SGHVS, FQNEAQ. Trimming removed 5 bases at V and 1 base at J, with 7 bases between. The CDR3 is made up of 13 amino acids. The rearrangement links TRBV7-8 to TRBJ2-3, with D uncertain. Specimen: blood. This TCR was recovered from a woman older than 75 in good health. The CDR3 DNA follows: TGTGCCAGCAGCGTCTCAGGCACAGATACGCAGTATTTT. It encodes CASSVSGTDTQYF. The full variable domain, with the rest looked up from reference TRBV7-8 and TRBJ2-3, is GAGVSQSPRYKVAKRGQDVALRCDPISGHVSLFWYQQALGQGPEFLTYFQNEAQLDKSGLPSDRFFAERPEGSVSTLKIQRTQQEDSAVYLCASSVSGTDTQYFGPGTRLTVL.